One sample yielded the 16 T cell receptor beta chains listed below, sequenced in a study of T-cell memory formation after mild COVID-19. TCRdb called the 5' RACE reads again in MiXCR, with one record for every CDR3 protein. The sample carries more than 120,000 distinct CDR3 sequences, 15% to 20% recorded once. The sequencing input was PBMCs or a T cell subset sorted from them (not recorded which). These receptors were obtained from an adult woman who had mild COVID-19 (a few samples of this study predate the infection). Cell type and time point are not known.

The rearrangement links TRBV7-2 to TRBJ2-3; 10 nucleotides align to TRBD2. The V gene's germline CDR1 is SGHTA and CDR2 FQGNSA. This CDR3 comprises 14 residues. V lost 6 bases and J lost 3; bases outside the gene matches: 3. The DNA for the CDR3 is TGTGCCAGCAGACTAGCGGGGCGGACAGATACGCAGTATTTT. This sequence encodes CASRLAGRTDTQYF.

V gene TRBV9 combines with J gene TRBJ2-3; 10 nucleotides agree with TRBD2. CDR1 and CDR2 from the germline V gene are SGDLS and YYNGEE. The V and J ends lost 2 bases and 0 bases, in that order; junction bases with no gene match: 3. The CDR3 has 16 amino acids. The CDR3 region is CASSVGLAYSTDTQYF. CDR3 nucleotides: TGTGCCAGCAGCGTGGGACTAGCGTATAGCACAGATACGCAGTATTTT.

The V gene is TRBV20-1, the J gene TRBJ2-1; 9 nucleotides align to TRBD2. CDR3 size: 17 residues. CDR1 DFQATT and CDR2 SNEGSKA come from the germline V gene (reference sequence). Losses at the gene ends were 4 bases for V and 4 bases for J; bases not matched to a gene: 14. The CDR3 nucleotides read TGCAGTGCTATTAATGGCGGGAGGGCCAGAAGGTACAATGAGCAGTTCTTC. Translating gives CSAINGGRARRYNEQFF.

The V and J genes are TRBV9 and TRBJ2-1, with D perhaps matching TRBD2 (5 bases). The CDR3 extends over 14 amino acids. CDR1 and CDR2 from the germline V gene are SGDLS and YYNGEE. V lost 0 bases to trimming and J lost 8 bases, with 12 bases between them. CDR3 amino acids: CASSVASLADEQFF. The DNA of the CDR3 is TGTGCCAGCAGCGTAGCTAGCCTAGCTGATGAGCAGTTCTTC.

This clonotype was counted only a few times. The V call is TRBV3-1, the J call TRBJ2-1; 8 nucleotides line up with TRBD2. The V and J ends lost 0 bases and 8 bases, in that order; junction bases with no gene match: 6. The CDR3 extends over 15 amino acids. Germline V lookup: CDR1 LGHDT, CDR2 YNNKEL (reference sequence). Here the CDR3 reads CASSQDLTGGDEQFF. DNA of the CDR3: TGTGCCAGCAGCCAAGATCTGACCGGGGGGGATGAGCAGTTCTTC.

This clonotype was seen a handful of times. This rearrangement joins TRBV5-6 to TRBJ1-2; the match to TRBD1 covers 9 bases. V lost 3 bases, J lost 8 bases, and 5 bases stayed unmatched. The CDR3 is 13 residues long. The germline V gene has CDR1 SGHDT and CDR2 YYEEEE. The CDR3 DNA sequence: TGTGCCAGCAGCTATGGGACAGGGCGAGGCTACACCTTC. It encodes CASSYGTGRGYTF.

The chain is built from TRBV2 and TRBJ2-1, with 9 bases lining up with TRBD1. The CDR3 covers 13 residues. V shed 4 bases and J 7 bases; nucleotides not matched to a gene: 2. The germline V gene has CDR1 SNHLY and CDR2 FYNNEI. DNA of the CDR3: TGTGCCAGCAGTGGACAGGGGGGAAATGAGCAGTTCTTC. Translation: CASSGQGGNEQFF.

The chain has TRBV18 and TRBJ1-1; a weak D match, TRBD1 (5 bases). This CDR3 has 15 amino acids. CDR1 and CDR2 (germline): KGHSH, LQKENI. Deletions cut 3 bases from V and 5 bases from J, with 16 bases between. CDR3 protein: CASSPMAGPGTEAFF. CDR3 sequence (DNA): TGTGCCAGCTCACCTATGGCAGGGCCAGGGACTGAAGCTTTCTTT.

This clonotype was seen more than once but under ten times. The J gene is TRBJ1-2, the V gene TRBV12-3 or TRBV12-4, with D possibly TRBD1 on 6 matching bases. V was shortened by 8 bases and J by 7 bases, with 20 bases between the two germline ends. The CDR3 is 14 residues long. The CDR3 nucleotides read TGTGCCAGCTTAGGGGGGGCTTCCCTGGGTGGCTACACCTTC. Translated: CASLGGASLGGYTF.

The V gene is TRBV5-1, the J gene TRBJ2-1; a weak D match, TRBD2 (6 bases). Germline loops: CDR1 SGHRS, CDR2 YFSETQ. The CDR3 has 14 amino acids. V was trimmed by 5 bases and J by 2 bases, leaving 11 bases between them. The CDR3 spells CASREGETYNEQFF. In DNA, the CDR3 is TGCGCCAGCAGGGAGGGAGAGACCTACAATGAGCAGTTCTTC.

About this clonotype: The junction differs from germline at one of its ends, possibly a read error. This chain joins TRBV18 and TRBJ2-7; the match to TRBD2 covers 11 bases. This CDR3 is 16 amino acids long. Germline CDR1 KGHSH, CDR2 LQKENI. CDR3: CAISPPLAGGSYEQYF. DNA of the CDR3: TGTGCCATCTCACCTCCCCTAGCGGGAGGCTCCTACGAGCAGTACTTC.

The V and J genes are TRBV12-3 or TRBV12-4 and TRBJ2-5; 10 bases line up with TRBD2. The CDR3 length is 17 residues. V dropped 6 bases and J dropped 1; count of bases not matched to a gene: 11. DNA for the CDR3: TGTGCCAGCAGCCCTCTTAGCGGGGGGTTTTCCCAAGAGACCCAGTACTTC. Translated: CASSPLSGGFSQETQYF.

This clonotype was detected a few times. This chain's CDR3 is CASSGSLVAGGLWTQYF. The CDR3 region has the DNA TGTGCCAGCAGCGGATCACTGGTAGCGGGAGGGTTGTGGACCCAGTACTTC. The J gene is TRBJ2-5, the V gene TRBV7-9, with 11 bases that match TRBD2. From germline, CDR1 is SEHNR and CDR2 FQNEAQ (reference sequence). The CDR3 is made up of 17 amino acids. V gave up 5 bases and J gave up 7 bases; unmatched junction bases: 15. Full variable domain (remainder filled in from reference TRBV7-9 and TRBJ2-5): DTGVSQNPRHKITKRGQNVTFRCDPISEHNRLYWYRQTLGQGPEFLTYFQNEAQLEKSRLLSDRFSAERPKGSFSTLEIQRTEQGDSAMYLCASSGSLVAGGLWTQYFGPGTRLLVL.

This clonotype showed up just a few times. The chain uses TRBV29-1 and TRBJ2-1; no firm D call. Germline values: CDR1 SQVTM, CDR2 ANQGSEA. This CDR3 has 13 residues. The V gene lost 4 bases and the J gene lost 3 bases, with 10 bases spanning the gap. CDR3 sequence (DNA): TGCAGCGTTGTCGGCGGCAGCTACAATGAGCAGTTCTTC. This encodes CSVVGGSYNEQFF.

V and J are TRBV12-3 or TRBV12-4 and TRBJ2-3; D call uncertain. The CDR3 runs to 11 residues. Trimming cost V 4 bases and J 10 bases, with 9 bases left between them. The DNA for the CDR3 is TGTGCCAGCAGTTCAGTGATTGCGCAGTATTTT. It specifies CASSSVIAQYF.

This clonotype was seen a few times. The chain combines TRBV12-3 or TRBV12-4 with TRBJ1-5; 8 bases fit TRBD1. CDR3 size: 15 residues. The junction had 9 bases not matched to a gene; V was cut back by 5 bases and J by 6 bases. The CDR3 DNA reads TGTGCCAGCAGTCTGATCACAGGGGGAGGTCAGCCCCAGCATTTT. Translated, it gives CASSLITGGGQPQHF.